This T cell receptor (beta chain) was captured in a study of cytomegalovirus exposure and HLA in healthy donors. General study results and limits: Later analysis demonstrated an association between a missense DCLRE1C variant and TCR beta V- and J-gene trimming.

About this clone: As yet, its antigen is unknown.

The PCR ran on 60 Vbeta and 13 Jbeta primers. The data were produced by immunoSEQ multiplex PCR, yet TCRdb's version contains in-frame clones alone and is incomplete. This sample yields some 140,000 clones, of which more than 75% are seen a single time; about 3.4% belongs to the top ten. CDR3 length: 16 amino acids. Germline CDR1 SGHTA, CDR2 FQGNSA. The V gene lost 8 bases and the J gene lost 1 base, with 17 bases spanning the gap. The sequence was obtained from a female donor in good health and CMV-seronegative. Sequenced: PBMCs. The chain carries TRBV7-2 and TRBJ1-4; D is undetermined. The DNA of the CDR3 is TGTGCCAGCCGTTTGGGGAGTGTAGTAACTAATGAAAAACTGTTTTTT. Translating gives CASRLGSVVTNEKLFF. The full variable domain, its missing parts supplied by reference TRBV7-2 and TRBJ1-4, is GAGVSQSPSNKVTEKGKDVELRCDPISGHTALYWYRQSLGQGLEFLIYFQGNSAPDKSGLPSDRFSAERTGGSVSTLTIQRTQQEDSAVYLCASRLGSVVTNEKLFFGSGTQLSVL.